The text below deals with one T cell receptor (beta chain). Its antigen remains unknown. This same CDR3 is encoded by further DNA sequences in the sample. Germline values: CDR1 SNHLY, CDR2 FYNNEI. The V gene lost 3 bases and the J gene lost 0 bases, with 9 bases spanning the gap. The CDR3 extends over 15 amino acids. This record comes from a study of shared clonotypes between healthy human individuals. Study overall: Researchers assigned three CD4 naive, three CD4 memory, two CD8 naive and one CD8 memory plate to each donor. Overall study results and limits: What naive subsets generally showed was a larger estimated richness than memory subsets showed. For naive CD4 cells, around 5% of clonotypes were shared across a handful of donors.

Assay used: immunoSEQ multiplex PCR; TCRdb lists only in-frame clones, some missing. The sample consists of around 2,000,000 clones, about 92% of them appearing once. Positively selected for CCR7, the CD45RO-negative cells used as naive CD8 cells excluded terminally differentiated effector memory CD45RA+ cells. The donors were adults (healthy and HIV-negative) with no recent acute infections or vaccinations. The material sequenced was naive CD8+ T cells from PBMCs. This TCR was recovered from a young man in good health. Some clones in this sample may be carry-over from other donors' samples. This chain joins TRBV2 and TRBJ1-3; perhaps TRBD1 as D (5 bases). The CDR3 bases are TGTGCCAGCAGTGAGGGGACGGCCTCTGGAAACACCATATATTTT. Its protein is CASSEGTASGNTIYF.